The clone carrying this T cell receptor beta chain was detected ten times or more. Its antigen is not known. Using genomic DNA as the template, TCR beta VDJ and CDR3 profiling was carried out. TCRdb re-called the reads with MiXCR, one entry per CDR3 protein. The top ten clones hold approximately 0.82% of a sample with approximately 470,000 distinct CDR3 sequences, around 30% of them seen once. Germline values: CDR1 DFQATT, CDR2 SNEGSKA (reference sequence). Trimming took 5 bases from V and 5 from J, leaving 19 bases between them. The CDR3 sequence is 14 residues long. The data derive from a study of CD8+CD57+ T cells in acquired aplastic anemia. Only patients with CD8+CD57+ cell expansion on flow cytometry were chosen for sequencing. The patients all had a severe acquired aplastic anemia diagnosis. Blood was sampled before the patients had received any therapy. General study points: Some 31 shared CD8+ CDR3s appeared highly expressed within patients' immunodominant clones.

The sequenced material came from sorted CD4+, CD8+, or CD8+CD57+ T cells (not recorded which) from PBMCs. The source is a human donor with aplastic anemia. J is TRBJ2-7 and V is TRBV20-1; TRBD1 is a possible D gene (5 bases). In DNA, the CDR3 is TGCAGTGCTGCCAGGACACAGGTAGCAGACGAGCAGTACTTC. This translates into CSAARTQVADEQYF.